The T cell receptor beta chain described here comes from a study of a mutant IDH1 vaccine in newly diagnosed glioma. On the study more broadly: Patients came in for eight vaccinations, in weeks 1, 3, 5, 7, 11, 15, 19 and 23. Following radiotherapy alone, or alongside temozolomide cycles, vaccination was started after an interval of 4-6 weeks. Patients had received radiotherapy, temozolomide, or both previously, most receiving both.

Details on this clone: Its antigen is currently unknown.

The CDR3 length is 12 residues. CDR1 SGHDN and CDR2 FVKESK come from the germline V gene. Between the trimmed V and J ends, which lost 5 bases and 10 bases, there was a span of 12 bases. Time point meaning: week 23, last vaccination. Doses of 300 ug of mutant IDH1 20-mer peptide were given with topical imiquimod. General study results and limits: The authors found pseudoprogression apparently unrelated to changes in top peripheral T cell clonotypes.

This table comes from immunoSEQ multiplex PCR, and its TCRdb copy is limited to in-frame clones, with some not included. Of approximately 41,000 clones in the sample, 78% were seen once. The chain combines TRBV14 with TRBJ2-1; D is ambiguous. This receptor was obtained from a woman in her thirties or forties with glioma. Some clones in this sample may be carry-over from other donors' samples. This sample comprised PBMCs, obtained from a glioma patient whose treatment included an IDH1 peptide vaccine. For the CDR3, the DNA is TGTGCCAGCAGCTCCACCAGTAACGAGCAGTTCTTC. This translates into CASSSTSNEQFF.